The clone carrying this T cell receptor (beta chain) was seen a handful of times. This sample was taken from a study of cytomegalovirus exposure and HLA in healthy donors. A multiplex PCR was run with 60 Vbeta primers and 13 Jbeta primers. Produced via immunoSEQ multiplex PCR; TCRdb's table is partial and in-frame only. In the table there are 85,000 to 100,000 clones, 60% to 65% of which are singletons. The CDR3 is made up of 13 amino acids. Germline loops: CDR1 MNHNS, CDR2 SASEGT. Trimming left V 6 bases short and J 6 bases short, with 12 bases between. Sequencing used PBMCs. The sequence came from a human donor in good health. V usage is TRBV6-1 and J usage is TRBJ1-5; no clear D. CDR3: CASSSAESQPQHF. As DNA, the CDR3 is TGTGCCAGCAGCTCGGCGGAAAGTCAGCCCCAGCATTTT.